The 13 T cell receptor beta chains reported below all come from one sample, sequenced in a study of blood T cell repertoires in COVID-19. Measured with immunoSEQ multiplex PCR; TCRdb has only the in-frame clones, and not every one. The data hold about 73,000 clones, with about 80% observed a single time. The sample comprised peripheral blood. Every receptor here comes from a human donor in a cohort sampled during active COVID-19.

In this sample, this clone turned up a few times. This chain uses TRBV4-3 with TRBJ1-1; a possible D gene is TRBD1 (6 bases). CDR1 is LGHNA and CDR2 is YSLEER in the germline V gene. This CDR3 is 14 amino acids long. V lost 4 bases and J 1 base, leaving 10 bases between the germline ends. Here the CDR3 reads CASSPGQTNTEAFF. CDR3 coding DNA: TGCGCCAGCAGCCCCGGACAGACGAACACTGAAGCTTTCTTT.

The chain joins TRBV11-2 to TRBJ2-7; D might be TRBD2 (5 bases). V dropped 1 base and J dropped 2 bases, with 9 bases sitting between them. The germline gives CDR1 SGHAT, CDR2 FQNNGV. The CDR3 has 14 amino acids. The CDR3 spells CASSLGGAPYEQYF. The CDR3 DNA is TGTGCCAGCAGCTTAGGGGGAGCTCCCTACGAGCAGTACTTC.

The rearrangement links TRBV4-3 to TRBJ1-4; D perhaps matches TRBD1 (6 bases). The CDR3 totals 15 residues. Germline V CDR1 and CDR2: LGHNA, YSLEER. V was cut by 4 bases and J by 2 bases, with 11 bases left in between. This CDR3 reads CASSREGQTNEKLFF. For the CDR3, the DNA is TGCGCCAGCAGCCGGGAAGGACAGACTAATGAAAAACTGTTTTTT.

This sequence joins TRBV9 and TRBJ2-3; 11 nucleotides line up with TRBD2. The CDR3 loop spans 17 amino acids. V lost 0 bases and J lost 5; bases outside the gene matches: 8. Germline CDR1 is SGDLS and CDR2 is YYNGEE. Here the CDR3 reads CASSVAGLAGGVDTQYF. CDR3 DNA sequence: TGTGCCAGCAGCGTAGCTGGGCTAGCGGGGGGCGTAGATACGCAGTATTTT.

Here the CDR3 DNA reads TGCGCCAGCAGCATCGGACAGGGGGTATTAGAGACCCAGTACTTC. This translates into CASSIGQGVLETQYF. The chain recombines TRBV5-1 with TRBJ2-5, with 10 positions matching TRBD1. This CDR3 has 15 amino acids. CDR1 SGHRS and CDR2 YFSETQ come from the germline V gene. The V and J ends lost 4 bases and 4 bases, in that order; junction bases with no gene match: 7.

J is TRBJ2-3 and V is TRBV9, with 9 bases fitting TRBD1. This CDR3 has 16 amino acids. Losses at the gene ends were 2 bases for V and 2 bases for J; bases not matched to a gene: 6. Germline V gives CDR1 SGDLS, CDR2 YYNGEE. CDR3 nucleotides: TGTGCCAGCAGCGTCGCCCGGGACAGGGTCACAGATACGCAGTATTTT. Protein: CASSVARDRVTDTQYF. Variable domain in full (rest from reference TRBV9 and TRBJ2-3): DSGVTQTPKHLITATGQRVTLRCSPRSGDLSVYWYQQSLDQGLQFLIQYYNGEERAKGNILERFSAQQFPDLHSELNLSSLELGDSALYFCASSVARDRVTDTQYFGPGTRLTVL.

The chain is built from TRBV19 and TRBJ2-2; D possibly corresponds to TRBD2 (6 bases). Trimming stripped 7 bases from V and 7 bases from J, with 13 bases between. The germline CDR1 and CDR2 sequences are LNHDA and SQIVND (reference sequence). CDR3 length: 13 amino acids. CDR3 region: CASTAGDFGELFF. As DNA, the CDR3 is TGTGCCAGTACCGCCGGGGACTTCGGGGAGCTGTTTTTT.

The V and J genes are TRBV7-9 and TRBJ2-3; TRBD1 matches 8 bases. V shed 3 bases and J 2 bases; nucleotides not matched to a gene: 7. This CDR3 region has 16 residues. Germline V gives CDR1 SEHNR, CDR2 FQNEAQ (reference sequence). CDR3 residues: CASSFPAGGHTDTQYF. Here the CDR3 DNA reads TGTGCCAGCAGCTTTCCGGCAGGGGGCCACACAGATACGCAGTATTTT. The variable domain in full, completed from reference TRBV7-9 and TRBJ2-3, reads DTGVSQNPRHKITKRGQNVTFRCDPISEHNRLYWYRQTLGQGPEFLTYFQNEAQLEKSRLLSDRFSAERPKGSFSTLEIQRTEQGDSAMYLCASSFPAGGHTDTQYFGPGTRLTVL.

This clone showed up just once. V is TRBV5-1 and J is TRBJ2-2; TRBD2 matches at 9 bases. Germline V gives CDR1 SGHRS, CDR2 YFSETQ. The CDR3 consists of 16 residues. V gave up 4 bases and J gave up 8 bases; unmatched junction bases: 12. Written as DNA, the CDR3 is TGCGCCAGCAGCCAAATGGGGCTAGCGGGGTCGGGGGAGCTGTTTTTT. Protein product: CASSQMGLAGSGELFF.

The chain recombines TRBV7-6 with TRBJ2-3; D remains unclear. Looked up from germline, CDR1 is SGHVS and CDR2 is FNYEAQ. Trimming took 4 bases from V and 8 from J, leaving 10 bases between them. There are 12 residues in the CDR3. CDR3 DNA sequence: TGTGCCAGCAGCTCCGGGTCTGGTACGCAGTATTTT. Protein product: CASSSGSGTQYF.

The gene calls are TRBV28 and TRBJ1-1; D is possibly TRBD1 (5 bases). V gave up 7 bases and J gave up 3 bases, with 15 bases separating them. The germline V gene has CDR1 MDHEN and CDR2 SYDVKM. This CDR3 comprises 14 residues. The DNA for the CDR3 is TGTGCCAGCAAGGGGAGGGAACATTACACTGAAGCTTTCTTT. As protein: CASKGREHYTEAFF.

J is TRBJ2-1 and V is TRBV4-1, with TRBD2 matching over 8 bases. The trim removed 0 bases at V and 9 bases at J, leaving 10 bases unmatched. This CDR3 comprises 16 residues. Germline V gene sequence: CDR1 MGHRA, CDR2 YSYEKL. As DNA, the CDR3 is TGCGCCAGCAGCCAAGATAATAGGGCGGGGGGCATTGAGCAGTTCTTC. It yields the protein CASSQDNRAGGIEQFF.

V usage is TRBV24-1 and J usage is TRBJ2-3; 9 nucleotides line up with TRBD2. The junction had 1 base not matched to a gene; V was cut back by 11 bases and J by 2 bases. Germline CDR1 and CDR2: KGHDR and SFDVKD. The CDR3 consists of 12 residues. CDR3 region: CAIAGDTDTQYF. The CDR3 DNA reads as TGTGCCATAGCGGGGGACACAGATACGCAGTATTTT.